Listed below are T cell receptor beta chains from one sample, sequenced in a study. TCRdb re-called the 5' RACE reads with MiXCR, one entry per CDR3 protein. The sample lists around 57,000 distinct CDR3 sequences, 28% occurring once. Source material: tumor-infiltrating memory CD4+ T cells sorted from the breast tumor. These receptor sequences come from a female donor with breast cancer. CDR3s leave out the opening cysteine and the closing phenylalanine or tryptophan. Each record gives: J gene, V gene, CDR3 protein.

j_gene: TRBJ1-5
v_gene: TRBV6-2/TRBV6-3
CDR3aa: ASSLDGGQQPQH

j_gene: TRBJ2-2
v_gene: TRBV20-1
CDR3aa: SAPSRVEAGELF

j_gene: TRBJ1-5
v_gene: TRBV20-1
CDR3aa: SARDRTGYNQPQH

j_gene: TRBJ1-5
v_gene: TRBV20-1
CDR3aa: SANSGQSNQPQH

j_gene: TRBJ1-1
v_gene: TRBV7-9
CDR3aa: ASSLSANTEAF

j_gene: TRBJ1-6
v_gene: TRBV11-2
CDR3aa: ASSLNPLYNSPLH

j_gene: TRBJ2-1
v_gene: TRBV4-2
CDR3aa: ASSLSGSHPNEQF

j_gene: TRBJ2-3
v_gene: TRBV29-1
CDR3aa: SGWEGASTDTQY

j_gene: TRBJ1-2
v_gene: TRBV14
CDR3aa: ASNRGADGYT

j_gene: TRBJ2-5
v_gene: TRBV28
CDR3aa: ASGRPQETQY

j_gene: TRBJ2-1
v_gene: TRBV24-1
CDR3aa: ATSGDSNEQF

j_gene: TRBJ1-3
v_gene: TRBV11-2
CDR3aa: ASSILTGLGNTIY

j_gene: TRBJ2-7
v_gene: TRBV18
CDR3aa: ASSPSTGWYEQY

j_gene: TRBJ1-1
v_gene: TRBV12-3/TRBV12-4
CDR3aa: ASSWRRTGEAF

j_gene: TRBJ1-5
v_gene: TRBV20-1
CDR3aa: SAQRHRGEPQH

j_gene: TRBJ1-5
v_gene: TRBV5-1
CDR3aa: ASPAQGKNQPQH

j_gene: TRBJ1-6
v_gene: TRBV10-3
CDR3aa: AISQGTGNSPLH

j_gene: TRBJ2-3
v_gene: TRBV20-1
CDR3aa: SARKELAGGRGGADTQY

j_gene: TRBJ2-7
v_gene: TRBV6-1
CDR3aa: ASRTSGTREQY

j_gene: TRBJ1-5
v_gene: TRBV7-2
CDR3aa: ASSLAGRNGNQPQH

j_gene: TRBJ2-5
v_gene: TRBV10-3
CDR3aa: AISERGVEETQY

j_gene: TRBJ2-3
v_gene: TRBV9
CDR3aa: ASSVVGQGTDTQY

j_gene: TRBJ2-3
v_gene: TRBV20-1
CDR3aa: SASRTGGRSTQY

j_gene: TRBJ1-5
v_gene: TRBV7-9
CDR3aa: ASSLEVNQPQH

j_gene: TRBJ1-2
v_gene: TRBV5-1
CDR3aa: ASSPTENYGYT

j_gene: TRBJ2-2
v_gene: TRBV4-2
CDR3aa: ASSQGDRGRGELF

j_gene: TRBJ1-6
v_gene: TRBV5-1
CDR3aa: ASSLGRDSPLH

j_gene: TRBJ2-3
v_gene: TRBV9
CDR3aa: ASSVASGRAPTDTQY

j_gene: TRBJ2-1
v_gene: TRBV24-1
CDR3aa: ATSDLDGRNSNEQF

j_gene: TRBJ2-7
v_gene: TRBV7-3
CDR3aa: ASSLTGYGGEQY

j_gene: TRBJ2-5
v_gene: TRBV20-1
CDR3aa: SADDRAETQY

j_gene: TRBJ1-2
v_gene: TRBV28
CDR3aa: ASSWGTIGYT

j_gene: TRBJ1-4
v_gene: TRBV5-1
CDR3aa: ASSLGQSYEAKLF

j_gene: TRBJ2-2
v_gene: TRBV10-3
CDR3aa: AISELGPAAGELF

j_gene: TRBJ2-7
v_gene: TRBV6-2/TRBV6-3
CDR3aa: ASSYGLGAPYEQY

j_gene: TRBJ2-3
v_gene: TRBV6-2/TRBV6-3
CDR3aa: ASSYHTVTDTQY

j_gene: TRBJ2-5
v_gene: TRBV24-1
CDR3aa: ATSDFEQGWETQY

j_gene: TRBJ2-5
v_gene: TRBV20-1
CDR3aa: SATPLANQETQY

j_gene: TRBJ1-1
v_gene: TRBV6-6
CDR3aa: ASSENSNEF

j_gene: TRBJ1-2
v_gene: TRBV7-2
CDR3aa: ASSQYRTTGYT

j_gene: TRBJ1-1
v_gene: TRBV29-1
CDR3aa: SVEGRAKDTEAF

j_gene: TRBJ2-1
v_gene: TRBV20-1
CDR3aa: STALYNEQF

j_gene: TRBJ2-3
v_gene: TRBV6-5
CDR3aa: ASSQPGWSGTDTQY

j_gene: TRBJ2-1
v_gene: TRBV6-5
CDR3aa: ARGWTRNEQF

j_gene: TRBJ2-3
v_gene: TRBV6-5
CDR3aa: ASSRDPEVADTQY

j_gene: TRBJ1-5
v_gene: TRBV12-3/TRBV12-4
CDR3aa: ASSLSQPQH

j_gene: TRBJ2-1
v_gene: TRBV7-3
CDR3aa: ASSRRPLAGASNEQF

j_gene: TRBJ1-1
v_gene: TRBV6-5
CDR3aa: ASRGRDTEAF

j_gene: TRBJ1-1
v_gene: TRBV5-1
CDR3aa: ASSWTGDEAF

j_gene: TRBJ2-2
v_gene: TRBV20-1
CDR3aa: SARTGGNTGELF

j_gene: TRBJ2-1
v_gene: TRBV5-1
CDR3aa: ASSQRGAYNEQF